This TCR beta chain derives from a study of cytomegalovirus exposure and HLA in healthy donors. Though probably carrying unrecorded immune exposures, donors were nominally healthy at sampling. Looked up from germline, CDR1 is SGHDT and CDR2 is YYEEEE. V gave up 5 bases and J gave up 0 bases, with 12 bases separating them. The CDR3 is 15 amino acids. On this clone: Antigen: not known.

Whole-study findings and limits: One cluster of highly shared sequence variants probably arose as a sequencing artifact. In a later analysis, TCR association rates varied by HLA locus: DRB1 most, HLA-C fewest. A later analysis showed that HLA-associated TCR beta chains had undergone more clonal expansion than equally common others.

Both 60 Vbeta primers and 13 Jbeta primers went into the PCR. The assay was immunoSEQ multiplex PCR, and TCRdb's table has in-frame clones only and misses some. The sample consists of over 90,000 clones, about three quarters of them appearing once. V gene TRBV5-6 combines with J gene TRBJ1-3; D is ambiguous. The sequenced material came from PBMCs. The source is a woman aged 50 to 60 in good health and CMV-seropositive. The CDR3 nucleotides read TGTGCCAGCAGTCTAACAGCCGGCTCTGGAAACACCATATATTTT. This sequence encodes CASSLTAGSGNTIYF.